The 21 T cell receptor beta chains below all came from one sample that was sequenced in a study of cytomegalovirus exposure and HLA in healthy donors. The PCR ran on 60 Vbeta and 13 Jbeta primers. TCRdb keeps only in-frame clones here, not all; method: immunoSEQ multiplex PCR. The sample holds 200,000 or so clones; 70% are singletons and the top ten take 2% to 3%. The sample consisted of PBMCs. The receptors come from a middle-aged man in good health and CMV-seropositive.

V is TRBV2 and J is TRBJ2-3, with 8 bases that match TRBD2. Per germline, CDR1 SNHLY and CDR2 FYNNEI. The J segment lost 4 bases and the V segment lost 5 bases, leaving 8 bases of the junction unmatched. This CDR3 has 15 residues. CDR3 sequence reads: CASSRTGGPSDTQYF. CDR3 in DNA: TGTGCCAGCAGTCGAACGGGGGGGCCTTCAGATACGCAGTATTTT.

The CDR3 region is CAIQKGGPGGNEQFF. The CDR3 coding sequence is TGTGCCATCCAGAAAGGGGGCCCTGGGGGCAATGAGCAGTTCTTC. The V call is TRBV10-3, the J call TRBJ2-1; 7 nucleotides agree with TRBD1. The CDR3 has 15 residues. Germline CDR1 ENHRY, CDR2 SYGVKD. The ends lost 8 bases at V and 6 bases at J; junction bases unmatched: 13.

This clone was seen only a few times. This chain connects TRBV6-5 to TRBJ2-3; D perhaps matches TRBD2 (5 bases). The V end was cut by 3 bases, the J end by 2 bases, with 12 bases between. The V gene's germline CDR1 is MNHEY and CDR2 SVGAGI. CDR3 length equals 15 residues. DNA for the CDR3: TGTGCCAGCAGTTATTCCGGGATTTCCACAGATACGCAGTATTTT. The encoded protein is CASSYSGISTDTQYF.

This clone turned up a few times. The chain employs TRBV7-2 and TRBJ2-7; the match to TRBD1 covers 8 bases. The CDR3 loop spans 15 amino acids. The germline V gene has CDR1 SGHTA and CDR2 FQGNSA. The V gene end was trimmed by 2 bases and the J gene end by 4 bases; junction bases not matched to a gene: 7. CDR3 coding DNA: TGTGCCAGCAGCTTACTAGGGACAGGCTATTACGAGCAGTACTTC. This gives the protein CASSLLGTGYYEQYF.

This chain joins TRBV9 and TRBJ2-2; TRBD1 agrees at 9 bases. The CDR3 is 16 residues long. V lost 3 bases to trimming and J lost 4 bases; unmatched junction nucleotides: 7. The germline CDR1 and CDR2 sequences are SGDLS and YYNGEE. The CDR3 region has the DNA TGTGCCAGCAGCGCGATCGGACAGGGGAGCACCGGGGAGCTGTTTTTT. Translation gives CASSAIGQGSTGELFF.

The chain links TRBV5-5 to TRBJ1-2; 8 bases align to TRBD1. This CDR3 contains 14 residues. Trimming took 7 bases from V and 5 from J; bases not matched to a gene: 10. From germline, CDR1 is SGHKS and CDR2 YYEKEE (reference sequence). The CDR3 here is CASGGTGEDYGYTF. DNA for the CDR3: TGTGCCAGCGGGGGGACAGGTGAGGATTATGGCTACACCTTC.

The rearrangement joins TRBV7-2 to TRBJ2-3; 8 bases agree with TRBD2. CDR1 is SGHTA, CDR2 FQGNSA, per germline. The CDR3 is 15 residues long. Trimming removed 5 bases from V and 0 bases from J; junction bases left unmatched: 4. CDR3 residues: CASSTGGESTDTQYF. CDR3 in DNA: TGTGCCAGCAGCACCGGGGGGGAGAGCACAGATACGCAGTATTTT.

The sample holds one count of this clone. CDR3 nucleotide sequence: TGTGCCAGCGGAGGGAACAGAGACGCATATGGCTACACCTTC. Residues: CASGGNRDAYGYTF. The chain is built from TRBV19 and TRBJ1-2; no clear D gene. This CDR3 is 14 amino acids long. Germline V gene lookup returns CDR1 LNHDA and CDR2 SQIVND (reference sequence). V was pared by 9 bases and J by 5 bases, with 19 bases between.

The genes are TRBV19 and TRBJ1-5, with 10 bases lining up with TRBD1. This CDR3 contains 17 residues. J gave up 4 bases and V 0 bases, and 6 bases lay outside the gene matches. Germline loops: CDR1 LNHDA, CDR2 SQIVND (reference sequence). CDR3 loop: CASSIDPDRGPNQPQHF. In DNA, the CDR3 is TGTGCCAGTAGTATAGATCCCGACAGGGGGCCTAATCAGCCCCAGCATTTT.

CDR3 sequence reads: CASSRDREGSYEQYF. CDR3 nucleotide sequence: TGTGCCAGCAGCCGAGACAGGGAAGGTAGTTACGAGCAGTACTTC. The chain employs TRBV28 and TRBJ2-7; TRBD1 aligns across 7 bases. With 6 bases clipped from V and 4 bases from J, the junction kept 12 bases outside the gene matches. The CDR3 consists of 15 residues. Germline loops: CDR1 MDHEN, CDR2 SYDVKM.

The CDR3 here is CASSSARAETNYGYTF. The CDR3 bases are TGTGCCAGCAGTTCCGCCAGGGCAGAGACTAACTATGGCTACACCTTC. The chain links TRBV27 to TRBJ1-2; D is perhaps TRBD1 (5 bases). There are 16 residues in the CDR3. V lost 4 bases and J 0 bases, leaving 15 bases between the germline ends. Looked up from germline, CDR1 is MNHEY and CDR2 is SMNVEV (reference sequence).

The chain carries TRBV19 and TRBJ2-5, with D possibly TRBD1 on 7 matching bases. Germline assignment: CDR1 LNHDA and CDR2 SQIVND (reference sequence). Trimming took 9 bases from V and 9 from J, leaving 23 bases between them. The CDR3 totals 14 residues. CDR3 coding DNA: TGTGCCAGCCGTTCAGACAGGGAGGTAGGGGCCCAGTACTTC. Translating it yields CASRSDREVGAQYF.

The genes are TRBV5-1 and TRBJ2-3, with a tentative D call TRBD1 (7 bases). Germline V gives CDR1 SGHRS, CDR2 YFSETQ. V lost 4 bases, J lost 3 bases, and 18 bases lay in between. This CDR3 has 16 amino acids. The CDR3 bases are TGCGCCAGCAGCGGCAACCCGGCAGGGGGGACAGATACGCAGTATTTT. Translated: CASSGNPAGGTDTQYF. Using reference TRBV5-1 and TRBJ2-3 for the parts outside the CDR3, the full variable domain is KAGVTQTPRYLIKTRGQQVTLSCSPISGHRSVSWYQQTPGQGLQFLFEYFSETQRNKGNFPGRFSGRQFSNSRSEMNVSTLELGDSALYLCASSGNPAGGTDTQYFGPGTRLTVL.

V and J are TRBV7-9 and TRBJ2-5; D is perhaps TRBD2 (5 bases). The CDR3 length is 15 residues. Germline CDR1 is SEHNR and CDR2 is FQNEAQ (reference sequence). The V gene lost 2 bases and the J gene lost 3 bases, with 13 bases spanning the gap. The CDR3 sequence is CASSLRGSEEETQYF. CDR3 in DNA: TGTGCCAGCAGCTTACGCGGATCGGAGGAAGAGACCCAGTACTTC.

This chain uses TRBV5-1 with TRBJ2-2, with 7 bases lining up with TRBD1. Germline V CDR1 and CDR2: SGHRS, YFSETQ. The CDR3 runs to 13 residues. The junction had 2 bases not matched to a gene; V was cut back by 3 bases and J by 6 bases. The CDR3 DNA is TGCGCCAGCAGCTCAGGGGGTCCCGGGGAGCTGTTTTTT. This translates into CASSSGGPGELFF.

This clone was recorded a few times. Its ends do not fully match the called genes, so a read error is possible. The gene calls are TRBV4-1 and TRBJ1-3, with a weak D call TRBD1 (5 bases). This CDR3 has 13 amino acids. Germline loops: CDR1 MGHRA, CDR2 YSYEKL. The CDR3 loop reads CASSQDWGGRKQF. In DNA form, the CDR3 reads TGCGCCAGCAGCCAAGATTGGGGGGGGAGGAAGCAATTT.

The chain recombines TRBV14 with TRBJ2-5; D possibly corresponds to TRBD1 (5 bases). Per the germline V gene, CDR1 is SGHDN and CDR2 is FVKESK. This CDR3 contains 12 residues. Between the trimmed V and J ends, which lost 1 base and 11 bases, there was a span of 11 bases. CDR3 sequence reads: CASSQGKAGQYF. Here the CDR3 DNA reads TGTGCCAGCAGCCAAGGAAAAGCAGGGCAGTACTTC. Together with reference TRBV14 and TRBJ2-5, the CDR3 gives the full variable domain: EAGVTQFPSHSVIEKGQTVTLRCDPISGHDNLYWYRRVMGKEIKFLLHFVKESKQDESGMPNNRFLAERTGGTYSTLKVQPAELEDSGVYFCASSQGKAGQYFGPGTRLLVL.

This sequence joins TRBV2 and TRBJ1-2; D is perhaps TRBD1 (5 bases). Deletions cut 6 bases from V and 7 bases from J, with 9 bases between. Per the germline V gene, CDR1 is SNHLY and CDR2 is FYNNEI. There are 11 residues in the CDR3. As DNA, the CDR3 is TGTGCCAGCAGCCTGACAGTTGGCTACACCTTC. Protein sequence: CASSLTVGYTF.

This sequence joins TRBV4-2 and TRBJ1-2, with 7 positions matching TRBD1. This CDR3 contains 14 residues. V gave up 3 bases and J gave up 9 bases; unmatched junction bases: 10. Germline loops: CDR1 LGHNA, CDR2 YNFKEQ. CDR3 region: CASSHDLTGRRYTF. The CDR3 DNA sequence: TGTGCCAGCAGCCACGATTTGACAGGGCGGCGCTACACCTTC.

This clone was seen more than once but under ten times. V and J are TRBV29-1 and TRBJ2-6; 8 bases match TRBD1. This CDR3 spans 14 amino acids. After removal of 4 bases from V and 2 bases from J, the junction contained 1 base not matched to a gene. Germline-derived CDR1 and CDR2 are SQVTM and ANQGSEA. The CDR3 bases are TGCAGCGTTGCAGGGGGCGCTGGGGCCAACGTCCTGACTTTC. It is translated as CSVAGGAGANVLTF. Full variable domain (rest looked up from reference TRBV29-1 and TRBJ2-6): SAVISQKPSRDICQRGTSLTIQCQVDSQVTMMFWYRQQPGQSLTLIATANQGSEATYESGFVIDKFPISRPNLTFSTLTVSNMSPEDSSIYLCSVAGGAGANVLTFGAGSRLTVL.

The chain has TRBV7-2 and TRBJ2-3, with 11 bases matching TRBD2. Trimming at V came to 2 bases and at J to 4 bases, leaving 2 bases not matched to a gene. Germline-derived CDR1 and CDR2 are SGHTA and FQGNSA. The CDR3 spans 15 residues. CDR3 coding DNA: TGTGCCAGCAGCTTACTAGCGGGGGGTGCAGATACGCAGTATTTT. Translating gives CASSLLAGGADTQYF.